Included here is one TCR beta chain sequence, with context. Its antigen is unidentified. The CDR3 spans 13 residues. The germline V gene has CDR1 MNHEY and CDR2 SVGAGI. Trimming took 8 bases from V and 4 from J, leaving 14 bases between them. The data originate from a study of T cell responses to AZD1222 COVID-19 vaccine. Study at large: It was second doses at about 4 or about 12 weeks that were pooled.

Sequencing was performed with immunoSEQ multiplex PCR; in TCRdb, only in-frame clones are kept and a portion is missing. Of roughly 150,000 clones in the sample, roughly 92% were seen once. Findings and caveats of the study: Baseline seropositives among AZD1222 recipients totaled only 6 or 7. Every sample of the repertoires postdated the peak T cell response. Donors were chiefly white British, with a greater number of females, and clonal diversity was perhaps underestimated.

Sequencing was performed on peripheral blood, taken on day 0 of AZD1222 vaccination. This chain links TRBV6-5 with TRBJ1-1; no reliable D call. This TCR derives from an adult in good health. The CDR3 bases are TGTGCCAGCCCGGCGGGCAGGTCCACTGAAGCTTTCTTT. Protein: CASPAGRSTEAFF.